This entry lists 11 T cell receptor beta chains sequenced from one sample in a study of cytomegalovirus exposure and HLA in healthy donors. 60 Vbeta and 13 Jbeta primers were used in PCR. The table came from immunoSEQ multiplex PCR; TCRdb's copy has only in-frame clones and leaves some out. Of roughly 69,000 clones listed, more than 60% are singletons. Material for sequencing was PBMCs. The receptors originated from a male donor in good health and CMV-seropositive.

The chain carries TRBV5-4 and TRBJ2-4; 9 bases are shared with TRBD1. The CDR3 length is 17 residues. V dropped 0 bases and J dropped 2; count of bases not matched to a gene: 6. Germline CDR1 SGHNT, CDR2 YYREEE (reference sequence). CDR3 nucleotides: TGTGCCAGCAGCTTGGGACCGGGACAGGGAACCAAAAACATTCAGTACTTC. This sequence encodes CASSLGPGQGTKNIQYF. Drawing the rest from reference TRBV5-4 and TRBJ2-4, the complete variable domain is ETGVTQSPTHLIKTRGQQVTLRCSSQSGHNTVSWYQQALGQGPQFIFQYYREEENGRGNFPPRFSGLQFPNYSSELNVNALELDDSALYLCASSLGPGQGTKNIQYFGAGTRLSVL.

In its sample, this clone was seen many times. CDR3 amino acids: CASGQSGNTIYF. The CDR3 DNA sequence: TGTGCCAGCGGGCAGAGTGGAAACACCATATATTTT. The chain is built from TRBV2 and TRBJ1-3; D is ambiguous. This CDR3 has 12 residues. Germline assignment: CDR1 SNHLY and CDR2 FYNNEI. Trimming took 8 bases from V and 3 from J, leaving 8 bases between them.

The CDR3 DNA is TGTGCCAGCATCCTTTGGGACAGGGAAGGCGAGACCCAGTACTTC. It encodes CASILWDREGETQYF. The chain links TRBV5-6 to TRBJ2-5, with 9 bases identical to TRBD1. The CDR3 totals 15 residues. V lost 6 bases to trimming and J lost 5 bases; unmatched junction nucleotides: 11. CDR1 is SGHDT and CDR2 is YYEEEE in the germline V gene. Full variable domain (rest looked up from reference TRBV5-6 and TRBJ2-5): DAGVTQSPTHLIKTRGQQVTLRCSPKSGHDTVSWYQQALGQGPQFIFQYYEEEERQRGNFPDRFSGHQFPNYSSELNVNALLLGDSALYLCASILWDREGETQYFGPGTRLLVL.

V usage is TRBV30 and J usage is TRBJ1-2, with no clear D. Trimming cost V 5 bases and J 4 bases, with 11 bases left between them. From germline, CDR1 is GTSNPN and CDR2 SVGIG (reference sequence). The CDR3 consists of 12 residues. CDR3 region: CAWGAGSYGYTF. The CDR3 bases are TGTGCCTGGGGCGCAGGCAGCTATGGCTACACCTTC.

V gene TRBV11-3 combines with J gene TRBJ2-1, with 7 nucleotides matching TRBD2. Looked up from germline, CDR1 is SGHNT and CDR2 is YENEEA. The junction had 4 bases not matched to a gene; V was cut back by 8 bases and J by 6 bases. The CDR3 sequence is 12 residues long. CDR3 sequence: CASGRGGNEQFF. The CDR3 DNA reads as TGTGCCAGCGGGAGGGGAGGCAATGAGCAGTTCTTC.

This chain joins TRBV15 and TRBJ2-3, with D possibly TRBD2 on 6 matching bases. This CDR3 is 15 amino acids long. CDR1 is LNHNV, CDR2 YYDKDF, per germline (reference sequence). V dropped 5 bases and J dropped 2 bases, with 14 bases sitting between them. The CDR3, as DNA: TGTGCCACCAGCGGCGCGGGGCCCCCCACAGATACGCAGTATTTT. Translated: CATSGAGPPTDTQYF.

J is TRBJ2-3 and V is TRBV5-1; D is ambiguous. This CDR3 comprises 11 residues. From germline, CDR1 is SGHRS and CDR2 YFSETQ. Trimming took off 10 bases at V and 4 bases at J, with 10 bases between the two ends. The CDR3 spells CAGSPADTQYF. For the CDR3, the DNA is TGCGCCGGCTCCCCCGCAGATACGCAGTATTTT.

This chain links TRBV7-9 with TRBJ1-5; a weak D match, TRBD1 (5 bases). This CDR3 has 13 amino acids. Germline CDR1 SEHNR, CDR2 FQNEAQ (reference sequence). V was trimmed by 5 bases and J by 5 bases, leaving 10 bases between them. The CDR3 nucleotides are TGTGCCAGCAGCCAACGGGGGGATCAGCCCCAGCATTTT. Translated, it gives CASSQRGDQPQHF.

A single count supports this clone. The chain links TRBV20-1 to TRBJ1-2; no definite D call. The CDR3 is 11 residues long. V was cut by 3 bases and J by 8 bases, with 10 bases left in between. Germline CDR1 reads DFQATT; CDR2 reads SNEGSKA (reference sequence). CDR3 region: CSARPAVGYTF. CDR3 sequence (DNA): TGCAGTGCTAGGCCGGCGGTCGGCTACACCTTC.

J is TRBJ2-2 and V is TRBV7-9; 8 bases align to TRBD2. The length of the CDR3 is 15 residues. Unmatched junction bases numbered 2, after V lost 2 bases and J lost 3 bases. Germline values: CDR1 SEHNR, CDR2 FQNEAQ (reference sequence). The CDR3 sequence: CASSLREGYTGELFF. The CDR3 bases are TGTGCCAGCAGCTTACGGGAGGGCTACACCGGGGAGCTGTTTTTT.

This clone occurred a few times. This chain uses TRBV5-5 with TRBJ1-6; TRBD1 matches at 8 bases. The CDR3 sequence is 15 residues long. Germline V gene sequence: CDR1 SGHKS, CDR2 YYEKEE (reference sequence). The V gene end was trimmed by 4 bases and the J gene end by 7 bases; junction bases not matched to a gene: 7. Here the CDR3 DNA reads TGTGCCAGCAGCGGACGGACAGGGCCGAATTCACCCCTCCACTTT. Amino acid sequence: CASSGRTGPNSPLHF.